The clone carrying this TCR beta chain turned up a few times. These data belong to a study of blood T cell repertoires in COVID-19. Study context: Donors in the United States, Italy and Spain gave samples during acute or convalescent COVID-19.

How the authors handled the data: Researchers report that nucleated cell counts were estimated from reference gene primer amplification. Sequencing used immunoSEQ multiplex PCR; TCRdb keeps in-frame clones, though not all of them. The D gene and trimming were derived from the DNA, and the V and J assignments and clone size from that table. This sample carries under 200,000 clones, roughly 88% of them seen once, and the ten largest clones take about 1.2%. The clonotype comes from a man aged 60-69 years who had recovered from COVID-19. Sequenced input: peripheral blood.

DNA of the CDR3: TGTGCCAGCAGTGAAGCAAACGGGGGGCAACCCCAGCATTTT. Protein product: CASSEANGGQPQHF. The chain recombines TRBV6-1 with TRBJ1-5; a weak D match, TRBD1 (6 bases). The CDR3 has 14 amino acids. V was clipped by 0 bases and J by 10 bases, with 13 bases between them. CDR1 and CDR2 (germline): MNHNS, SASEGT.